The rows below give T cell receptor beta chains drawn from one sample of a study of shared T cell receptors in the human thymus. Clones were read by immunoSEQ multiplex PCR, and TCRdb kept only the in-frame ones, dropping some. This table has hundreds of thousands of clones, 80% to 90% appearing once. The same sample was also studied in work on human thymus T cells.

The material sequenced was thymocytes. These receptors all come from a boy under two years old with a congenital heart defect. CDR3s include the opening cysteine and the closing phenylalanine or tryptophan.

CDR3 protein: CASSGDSAYEQYF
V gene: TRBV7-2
J gene: TRBJ2-7

CDR3 protein: CASSRESGNTIYF
V gene: TRBV6-5
J gene: TRBJ1-3

CDR3 protein: CASSLAPPVLPTEAFF
V gene: TRBV7-2
J gene: TRBJ1-1

CDR3 protein: CASGNIEGDEAFF
V gene: TRBV5-1
J gene: TRBJ1-1

CDR3 protein: CASSGTRRTNTEAFF
V gene: TRBV28
J gene: TRBJ1-1

CDR3 protein: CATSRDVASYEQYF
V gene: TRBV15
J gene: TRBJ2-7

CDR3 protein: CASSDSGRGHGGYTF
V gene: TRBV6-4
J gene: TRBJ1-2

CDR3 protein: CASSPLAGTGVYEQYF
V gene: TRBV9
J gene: TRBJ2-7

CDR3 protein: CASSLRGDSYNSPLHF
V gene: TRBV27
J gene: TRBJ1-6

CDR3 protein: CASSIFRDSVRSPLHF
V gene: TRBV28
J gene: TRBJ1-6

CDR3 protein: CSAGRGETQYF
V gene: TRBV20-1
J gene: TRBJ2-5

CDR3 protein: CASSRLSSFHGYTF
V gene: TRBV28
J gene: TRBJ1-2

CDR3 protein: CASSPGQGLYEQYF
V gene: TRBV7-9
J gene: TRBJ2-7

CDR3 protein: CASSSRRGTEAFF
V gene: TRBV11-2
J gene: TRBJ1-1

CDR3 protein: CASSPPRGSSSYEQYF
V gene: TRBV11-2
J gene: TRBJ2-7

CDR3 protein: CATSRDLKASGRETQYF
V gene: TRBV15
J gene: TRBJ2-5

CDR3 protein: CASSEAGRTGGNSPLHF
V gene: TRBV2
J gene: TRBJ1-6

CDR3 protein: CASSFGTGYEQYF
V gene: TRBV11-2
J gene: TRBJ2-7

CDR3 protein: CASSIQGTDKNEKLFF
V gene: TRBV19
J gene: TRBJ1-4

CDR3 protein: CASRLIKQGANTEAFF
V gene: TRBV12-2
J gene: TRBJ1-1

CDR3 protein: CASSQEIGTPSRDEQYF
V gene: TRBV4-3
J gene: TRBJ2-7

CDR3 protein: CASSLLFGGMEKLFF
V gene: TRBV6-5
J gene: TRBJ1-4

CDR3 protein: CATRETRLPYEQYF
V gene: TRBV15
J gene: TRBJ2-7

CDR3 protein: CASTGMSGELFF
V gene: TRBV13
J gene: TRBJ2-2

CDR3 protein: CASGLGPQGRAYEKLFF
V gene: TRBV12-5
J gene: TRBJ1-4

CDR3 protein: CASSLGQINTGELFF
V gene: TRBV7-8
J gene: TRBJ2-2

CDR3 protein: CASSHFKNTEAFF
V gene: TRBV5-6
J gene: TRBJ1-1

CDR3 protein: CASSPPVPLREDRQNTEAFF
V gene: TRBV27
J gene: TRBJ1-1

CDR3 protein: CASSYSWQYHYGYTF
V gene: TRBV6-5
J gene: TRBJ1-2

CDR3 protein: CASSWRRRTGEYNEQFF
V gene: TRBV28
J gene: TRBJ2-1

CDR3 protein: CASSQDELAGGTEAFF
V gene: TRBV4-1
J gene: TRBJ1-1

CDR3 protein: CASSLAQAVDQPQHF
V gene: TRBV5-1
J gene: TRBJ1-5

CDR3 protein: CASSQDRGLASYEQYF
V gene: TRBV4-3
J gene: TRBJ2-7

CDR3 protein: CASSLGGGVHFFYGYTF
V gene: TRBV5-5
J gene: TRBJ1-2

CDR3 protein: CASSLGQGREQYF
V gene: TRBV11-3
J gene: TRBJ2-7

CDR3 protein: CASRPSLEQFF
V gene: TRBV2
J gene: TRBJ2-1